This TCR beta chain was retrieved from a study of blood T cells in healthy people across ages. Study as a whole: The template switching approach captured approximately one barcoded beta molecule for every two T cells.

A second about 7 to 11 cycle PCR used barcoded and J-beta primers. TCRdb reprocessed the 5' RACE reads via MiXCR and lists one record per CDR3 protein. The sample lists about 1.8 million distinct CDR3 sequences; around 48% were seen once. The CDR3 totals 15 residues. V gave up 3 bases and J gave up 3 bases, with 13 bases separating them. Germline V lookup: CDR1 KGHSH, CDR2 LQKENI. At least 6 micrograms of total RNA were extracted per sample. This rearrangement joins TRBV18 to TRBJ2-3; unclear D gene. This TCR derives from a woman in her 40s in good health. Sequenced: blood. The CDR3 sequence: CASSPDLAFTDTQYF. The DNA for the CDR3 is TGTGCCAGCTCACCGGATTTAGCTTTTACAGATACGCAGTATTTT. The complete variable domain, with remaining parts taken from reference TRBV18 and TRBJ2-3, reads NAGVMQNPRHLVRRRGQEARLRCSPMKGHSHVYWYRQLPEEGLKFMVYLQKENIIDESGMPKERFSAEFPKEGPSILRIQQVVRGDSAAYFCASSPDLAFTDTQYFGPGTRLTVL.